Listed below are T cell receptor beta chains from one sample, sequenced in a study of OX40 agonist ivuxolimab in advanced cancers. Using immunoSEQ multiplex PCR, the repertoire was profiled, and TCRdb retains in-frame clones only, with some absent. Of 65,000 to 90,000 clones in the sample, roughly 85% were seen once. The input for sequencing was CD4+ or CD8+ T cells sorted from blood, taken in a trial of the OX40 agonist ivuxolimab. Receptors were obtained from an adult with an advanced solid tumor such as melanoma, head and neck, liver or kidney cancer. Each CDR3 is given with its conserved first and last residue. The D gene is left open where the match is weak. Size is stated for part of the rows, as once, few or many counts, or as a class when the clone is expanded.

d_call	cdr3_length	clone_size	v_call	j_call	cdr3_aa	cdr3_nt
.	12	.	TRBV14	TRBJ1-1	CASSHMEREAFF	TGTGCCAGCAGCCATATGGAGAGAGAAGCTTTCTTT
.	14	.	TRBV29-1	TRBJ1-3	CSVDMGTTGNTIYF	TGCAGCGTAGACATGGGGACAACTGGAAACACCATATATTTT
TRBD1	12	.	TRBV19	TRBJ2-7	CASRQGAYEQYF	TGTGCCAGTCGACAGGGGGCCTACGAGCAGTACTTC
.	14	.	TRBV29-1	TRBJ2-5	CSLRTAVGQETQYF	TGCAGCCTTAGGACAGCGGTTGGGCAAGAGACCCAGTACTTC
.	15	.	TRBV2	TRBJ2-3	CASSATGTSTDTQYF	TGTGCCAGCAGTGCAACCGGGACTAGCACAGATACGCAGTATTTT
TRBD1	15	once	TRBV10-3	TRBJ2-5	CAISWDRGLQETQYF	TGTGCCATCAGTTGGGACAGGGGGCTACAAGAGACCCAGTACTTC
.	13	.	TRBV30	TRBJ1-6	CAWGSQLNSPLHF	TGTGCCTGGGGTTCACAGCTTAATTCACCCCTCCACTTT
.	14	.	TRBV6-1	TRBJ1-5	CASSDRTFNQPQHF	TGTGCCAGCAGTGACCGGACTTTTAATCAGCCCCAGCATTTT
.	13	.	TRBV7-7	TRBJ2-2	CASSFGEPGELFF	TGTGCCAGCAGCTTTGGGGAACCCGGGGAGCTGTTTTTT
TRBD2	16	.	TRBV7-2	TRBJ2-1	CASSQGLAGGYNEQFF	TGTGCCAGCAGTCAGGGACTAGCGGGGGGTTACAATGAGCAGTTCTTC